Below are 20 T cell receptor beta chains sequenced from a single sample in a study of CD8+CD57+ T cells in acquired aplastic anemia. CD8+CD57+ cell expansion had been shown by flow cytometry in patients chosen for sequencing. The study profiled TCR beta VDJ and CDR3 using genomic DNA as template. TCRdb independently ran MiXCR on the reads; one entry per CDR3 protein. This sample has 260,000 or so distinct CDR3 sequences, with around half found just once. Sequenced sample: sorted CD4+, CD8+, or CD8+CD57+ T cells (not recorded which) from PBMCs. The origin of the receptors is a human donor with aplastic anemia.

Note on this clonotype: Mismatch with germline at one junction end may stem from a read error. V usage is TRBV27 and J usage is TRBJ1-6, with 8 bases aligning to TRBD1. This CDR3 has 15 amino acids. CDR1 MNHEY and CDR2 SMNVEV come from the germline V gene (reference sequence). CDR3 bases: TGTGCCAGCAGCCGGACAGGGACCTATAATACACCCCTCCACTTT. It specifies CASSRTGTYNTPLHF.

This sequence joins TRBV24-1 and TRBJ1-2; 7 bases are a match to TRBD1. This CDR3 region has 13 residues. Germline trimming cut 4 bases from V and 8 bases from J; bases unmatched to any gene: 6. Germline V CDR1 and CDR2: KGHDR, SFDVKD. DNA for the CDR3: TGTGCCACCAGTGACCCAGGACAGGCAGGCTACACCTTC. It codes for CATSDPGQAGYTF.

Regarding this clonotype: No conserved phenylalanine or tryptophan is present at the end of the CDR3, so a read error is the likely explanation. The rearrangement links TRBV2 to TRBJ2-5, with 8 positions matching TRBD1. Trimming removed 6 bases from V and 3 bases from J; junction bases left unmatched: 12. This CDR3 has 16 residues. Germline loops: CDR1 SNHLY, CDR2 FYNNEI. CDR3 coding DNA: TGTGCCAGCAGCGTAGGTACAGGGGGACCCGAAGAGACCCAGTACCTC. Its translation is CASSVGTGGPEETQYL.

The CDR3 loop reads CATSDSTTENYGYTF. The CDR3 DNA reads TGTGCCACCAGTGATTCCACGACAGAGAACTATGGCTACACCTTC. V usage is TRBV24-1 and J usage is TRBJ1-2; tentative D call: TRBD1 (5 bases). Trimming removed 2 bases at V and 2 bases at J, with 11 bases between. CDR3 length: 15 amino acids. Germline loops: CDR1 KGHDR, CDR2 SFDVKD.

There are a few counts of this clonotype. The CDR3 DNA is TGTGCCAGTAGTACACAACTGAGCTCTGGAAACACCATATATTTT. It translates to CASSTQLSSGNTIYF. This rearrangement joins TRBV19 to TRBJ1-3; D unclear. The V end was cut by 4 bases, the J end by 0 bases, with 10 bases between. Germline V lookup: CDR1 LNHDA, CDR2 SQIVND (reference sequence). This CDR3 contains 15 residues.

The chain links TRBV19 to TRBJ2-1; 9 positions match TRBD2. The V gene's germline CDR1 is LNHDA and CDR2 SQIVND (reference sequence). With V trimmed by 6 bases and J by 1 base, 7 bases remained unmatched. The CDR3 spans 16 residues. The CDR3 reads CASRGGLARSYNEQFF. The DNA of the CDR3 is TGTGCCAGTAGGGGCGGACTAGCGCGTTCCTACAATGAGCAGTTCTTC.

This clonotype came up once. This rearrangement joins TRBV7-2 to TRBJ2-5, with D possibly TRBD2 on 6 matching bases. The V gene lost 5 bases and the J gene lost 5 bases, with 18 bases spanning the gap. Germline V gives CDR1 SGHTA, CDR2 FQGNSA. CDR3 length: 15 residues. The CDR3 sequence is CASSPARGLGETQYF. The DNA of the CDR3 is TGTGCCAGCAGCCCTGCACGGGGGTTGGGGGAGACCCAGTACTTC.

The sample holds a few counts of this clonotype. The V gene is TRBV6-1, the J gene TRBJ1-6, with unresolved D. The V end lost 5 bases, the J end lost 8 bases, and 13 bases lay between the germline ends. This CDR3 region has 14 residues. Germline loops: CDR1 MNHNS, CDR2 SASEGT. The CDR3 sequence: CASSCSIVYSPLHF. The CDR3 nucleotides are TGTGCCAGCAGTTGCTCGATAGTATATTCACCCCTCCACTTT.

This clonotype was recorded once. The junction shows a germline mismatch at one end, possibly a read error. This chain's CDR3 is CSAQHPGTGFGF. The CDR3, as DNA: TGCAGCGCACAACACCCCGGGACAGGGTTTGGCTTC. The chain has TRBV29-1 and TRBJ2-7; 9 bases are a match to TRBD1. The germline gives CDR1 SQVTM, CDR2 ANQGSEA. CDR3 length: 12 residues.

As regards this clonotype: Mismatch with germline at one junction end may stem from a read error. CDR3 coding DNA: TGTGCCAGCAGTCGAAGGGGCAGGGACAGGGTTGAAAAACTGTTTTTT. As protein: CASSRRGRDRVEKLFF. The V call is TRBV10-3, the J call TRBJ1-4, with 9 nucleotides matching TRBD1. This CDR3 region has 16 residues. Per the germline V gene, CDR1 is ENHRY and CDR2 is SYGVKD.

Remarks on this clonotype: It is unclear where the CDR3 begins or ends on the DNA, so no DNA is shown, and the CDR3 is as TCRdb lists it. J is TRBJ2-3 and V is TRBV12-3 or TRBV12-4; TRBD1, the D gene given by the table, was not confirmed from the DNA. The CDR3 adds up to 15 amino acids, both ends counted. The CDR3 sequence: CASSVGGGSSDTKYF.

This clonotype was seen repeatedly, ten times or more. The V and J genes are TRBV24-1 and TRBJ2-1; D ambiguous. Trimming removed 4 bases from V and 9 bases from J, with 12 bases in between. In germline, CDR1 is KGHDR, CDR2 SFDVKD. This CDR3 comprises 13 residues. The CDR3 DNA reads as TGTGCCACCAGTGACTCTAACACGGGTGAGCAGTTCTTC. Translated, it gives CATSDSNTGEQFF.

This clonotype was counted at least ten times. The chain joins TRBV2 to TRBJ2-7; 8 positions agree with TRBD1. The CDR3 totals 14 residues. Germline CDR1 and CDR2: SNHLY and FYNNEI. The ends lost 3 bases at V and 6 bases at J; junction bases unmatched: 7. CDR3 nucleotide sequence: TGTGCCAGCAGTGAGATGACAGGGGAAGGCGAGCAGTACTTC. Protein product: CASSEMTGEGEQYF.

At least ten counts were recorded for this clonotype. The CDR3 DNA is TGCGCCAGCAGCCAAGATTTTGATGTTTCCTACGAGCAGTACTTC. Its translation: CASSQDFDVSYEQYF. This rearrangement joins TRBV4-3 to TRBJ2-7; no clear D. Germline assignment: CDR1 LGHNA and CDR2 YSLEER. This CDR3 is 15 amino acids long. V was shortened by 0 bases and J by 1 base, with 10 bases between the two germline ends.

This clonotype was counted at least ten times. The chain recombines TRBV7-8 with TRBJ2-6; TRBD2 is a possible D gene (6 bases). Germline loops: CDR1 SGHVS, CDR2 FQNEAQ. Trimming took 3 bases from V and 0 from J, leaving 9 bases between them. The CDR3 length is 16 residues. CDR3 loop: CASSLAGSSGANVLTF. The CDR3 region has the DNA TGTGCCAGCAGCTTGGCCGGGAGCTCTGGGGCCAACGTCCTGACTTTC.

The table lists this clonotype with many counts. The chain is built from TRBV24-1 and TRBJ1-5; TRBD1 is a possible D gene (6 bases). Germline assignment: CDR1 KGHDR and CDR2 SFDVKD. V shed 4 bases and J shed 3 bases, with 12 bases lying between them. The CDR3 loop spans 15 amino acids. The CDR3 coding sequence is TGTGCCACCAGTGAGACGGGACAAGACAATCAGCCCCAGCATTTT. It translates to CATSETGQDNQPQHF.

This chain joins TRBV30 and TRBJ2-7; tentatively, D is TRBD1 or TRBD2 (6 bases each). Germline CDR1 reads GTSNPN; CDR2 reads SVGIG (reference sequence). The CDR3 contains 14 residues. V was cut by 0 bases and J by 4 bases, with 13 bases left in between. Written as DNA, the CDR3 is TGTGCCTGGAGTGTCCGGGGGCTTGGGTACGAGCAGTACTTC. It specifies CAWSVRGLGYEQYF.

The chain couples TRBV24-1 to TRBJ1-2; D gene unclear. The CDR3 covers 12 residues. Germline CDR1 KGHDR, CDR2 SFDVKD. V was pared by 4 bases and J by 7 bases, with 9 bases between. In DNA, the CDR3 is TGTGCCACCAGTGACCGTGAGGGTGGCTACACCTTC. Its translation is CATSDREGGYTF.

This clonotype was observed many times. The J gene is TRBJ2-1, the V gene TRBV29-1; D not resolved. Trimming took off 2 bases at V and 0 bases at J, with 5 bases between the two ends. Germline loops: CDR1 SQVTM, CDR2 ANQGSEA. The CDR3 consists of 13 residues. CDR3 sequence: CSVETLSYNEQFF. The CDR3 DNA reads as TGCAGCGTTGAAACCCTCTCCTACAATGAGCAGTTCTTC.

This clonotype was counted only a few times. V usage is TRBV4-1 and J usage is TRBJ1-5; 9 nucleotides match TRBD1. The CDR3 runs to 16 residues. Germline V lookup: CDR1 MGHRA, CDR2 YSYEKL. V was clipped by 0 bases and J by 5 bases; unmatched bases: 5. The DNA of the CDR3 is TGCGCCAGCAGCCAAGATGGGACAGGGATGGATCAGCCCCAGCATTTT. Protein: CASSQDGTGMDQPQHF.